This is a list of T cell receptor beta chains from one sample in a study of T cell responses to AZD1222 COVID-19 vaccine. Data came from immunoSEQ multiplex PCR; TCRdb stores just in-frame clones and leaves some out. The sample holds about 160,000 clones, 75% to 95% seen once. This material consisted of peripheral blood, taken on day 0 of AZD1222 vaccination. The receptors derive from an adult in good health. Each CDR3 is given with its conserved first and last residue.

V gene | CDR3 protein
TRBV25-1 | CASRDGTGPTGELFF
TRBV19 | CASSLLRGARHNEQFF
TRBV5-1 | CASRGVRNTEAFF
TRBV5-1 | CKRGFNQPQHF
TRBV7-9 | CASSLAGSSEKLFF
TRBV6-1 | CASSAYDRAWTNEKLFF
TRBV19 | CASMGQMNTEAFF
TRBV6-5 | CAIGGTGDEKLFF
TRBV14 | CASSQGFSGNTIYF
TRBV29-1 | CSVEEGSRQPEQYF
TRBV10-3 | CAISEGVADGLSSYNSPLHF
TRBV7-3 | CASSPGPLEGYTF
TRBV28 | CASADSTNEKLFF
TRBV20-1 | CSASIEGRNSPLHF
TRBV28 | CASRAGQGGTEAFF
TRBV6-1 | CASSEPQRMYEQYF
TRBV28 | CASSFWGGQDNQPQHF
TRBV2 | CARTGTLNRDTQYF
TRBV28 | CASSLGPGRRAFF
TRBV28 | CASSSPGQGKETQYF
TRBV11-2 | CASSPGGYEKLFF
TRBV30 | CAWSFGGRPQHF
TRBV6-6 | CASSYQGMTEAFF